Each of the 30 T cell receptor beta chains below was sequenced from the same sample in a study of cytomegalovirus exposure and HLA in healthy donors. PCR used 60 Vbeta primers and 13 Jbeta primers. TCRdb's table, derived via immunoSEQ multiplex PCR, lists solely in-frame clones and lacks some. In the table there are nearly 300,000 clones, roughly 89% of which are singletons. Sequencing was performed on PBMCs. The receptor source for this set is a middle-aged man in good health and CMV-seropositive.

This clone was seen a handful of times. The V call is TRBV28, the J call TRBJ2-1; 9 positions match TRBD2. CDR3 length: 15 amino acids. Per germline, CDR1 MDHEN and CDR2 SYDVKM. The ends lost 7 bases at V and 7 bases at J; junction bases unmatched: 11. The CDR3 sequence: CASNSAGGPENEQFF. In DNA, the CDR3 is TGTGCCAGCAATTCGGCGGGAGGGCCAGAGAATGAGCAGTTCTTC. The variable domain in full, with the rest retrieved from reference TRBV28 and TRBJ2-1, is DVKVTQSSRYLVKRTGEKVFLECVQDMDHENMFWYRQDPGLGLRLIYFSYDVKMKEKGDIPEGYSVSREKKERFSLILESASTNQTSMYLCASNSAGGPENEQFFGPGTRLTVL.

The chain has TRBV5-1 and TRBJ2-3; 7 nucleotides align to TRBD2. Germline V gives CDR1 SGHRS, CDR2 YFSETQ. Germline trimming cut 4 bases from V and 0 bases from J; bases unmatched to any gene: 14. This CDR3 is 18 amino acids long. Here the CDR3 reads CASSGGYVREVSTDTQYF. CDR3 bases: TGCGCCAGCAGCGGGGGATATGTCCGGGAGGTTAGCACAGATACGCAGTATTTT.

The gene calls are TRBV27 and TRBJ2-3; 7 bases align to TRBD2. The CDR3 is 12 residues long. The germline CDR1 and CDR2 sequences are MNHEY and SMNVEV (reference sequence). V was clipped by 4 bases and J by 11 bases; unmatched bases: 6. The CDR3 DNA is TGTGCCAGCAGTTCCGGGGGGATAGGGCAGTATTTT. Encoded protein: CASSSGGIGQYF.

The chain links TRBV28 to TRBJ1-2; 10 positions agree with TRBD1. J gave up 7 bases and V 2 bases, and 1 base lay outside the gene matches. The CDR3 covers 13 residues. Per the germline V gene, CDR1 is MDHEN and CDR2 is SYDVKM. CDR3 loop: CASSLDRGLGYTF. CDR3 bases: TGTGCCAGCAGTTTAGACAGGGGGCTTGGCTACACCTTC.

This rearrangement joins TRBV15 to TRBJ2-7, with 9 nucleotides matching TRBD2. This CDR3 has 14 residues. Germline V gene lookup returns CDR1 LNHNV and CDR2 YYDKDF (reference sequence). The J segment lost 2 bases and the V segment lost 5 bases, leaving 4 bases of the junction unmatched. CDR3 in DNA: TGTGCCACCAGCGGTAGCGGGAGCGCCTACGAGCAGTACTTC. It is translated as CATSGSGSAYEQYF.

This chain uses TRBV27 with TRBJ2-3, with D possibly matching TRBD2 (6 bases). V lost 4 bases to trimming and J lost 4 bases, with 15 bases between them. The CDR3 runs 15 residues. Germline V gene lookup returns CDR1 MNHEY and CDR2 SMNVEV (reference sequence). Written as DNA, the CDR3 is TGTGCCAGCAGTTCGACTAGAGAGGTCCCAGATACGCAGTATTTT. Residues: CASSSTREVPDTQYF.

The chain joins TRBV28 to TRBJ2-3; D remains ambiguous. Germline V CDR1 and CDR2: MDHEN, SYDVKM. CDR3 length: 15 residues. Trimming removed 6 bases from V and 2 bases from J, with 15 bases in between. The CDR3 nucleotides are TGTGCCAGCAGACCCCCCAGCGCAGCCACAGATACGCAGTATTTT. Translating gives CASRPPSAATDTQYF.

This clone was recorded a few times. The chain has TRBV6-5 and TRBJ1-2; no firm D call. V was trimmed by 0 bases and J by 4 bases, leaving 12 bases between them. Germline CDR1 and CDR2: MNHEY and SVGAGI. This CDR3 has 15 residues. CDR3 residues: CASSYSSGSSYGYTF. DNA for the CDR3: TGTGCCAGCAGTTACTCTAGCGGGAGCTCCTATGGCTACACCTTC.

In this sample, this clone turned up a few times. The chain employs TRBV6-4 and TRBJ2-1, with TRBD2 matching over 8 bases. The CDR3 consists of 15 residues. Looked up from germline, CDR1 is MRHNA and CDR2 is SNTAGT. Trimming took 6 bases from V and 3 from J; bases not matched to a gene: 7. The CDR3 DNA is TGTGCCAGCAGGAGGGAACTAGCGGACTACAATGAGCAGTTCTTC. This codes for CASRRELADYNEQFF.

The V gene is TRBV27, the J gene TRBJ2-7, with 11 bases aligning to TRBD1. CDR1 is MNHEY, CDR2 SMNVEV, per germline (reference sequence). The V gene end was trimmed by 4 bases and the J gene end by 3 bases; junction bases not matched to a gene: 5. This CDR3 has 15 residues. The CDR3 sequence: CASSSRDRGVYEQYF. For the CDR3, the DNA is TGTGCCAGCAGTTCCCGGGACAGGGGGGTCTACGAGCAGTACTTC.

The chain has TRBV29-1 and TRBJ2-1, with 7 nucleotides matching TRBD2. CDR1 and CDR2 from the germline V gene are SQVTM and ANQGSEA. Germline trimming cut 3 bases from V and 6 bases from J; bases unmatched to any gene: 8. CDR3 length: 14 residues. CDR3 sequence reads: CSVDAGEFTNEQFF. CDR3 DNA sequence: TGCAGCGTTGACGCGGGAGAATTTACCAATGAGCAGTTCTTC.

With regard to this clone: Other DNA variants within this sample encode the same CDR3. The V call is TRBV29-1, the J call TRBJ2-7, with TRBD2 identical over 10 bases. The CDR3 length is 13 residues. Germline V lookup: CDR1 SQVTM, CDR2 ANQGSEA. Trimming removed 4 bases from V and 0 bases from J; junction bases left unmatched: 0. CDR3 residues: CSVGLAGSYEQYF. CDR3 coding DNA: TGCAGCGTTGGACTAGCGGGCTCCTACGAGCAGTACTTC.

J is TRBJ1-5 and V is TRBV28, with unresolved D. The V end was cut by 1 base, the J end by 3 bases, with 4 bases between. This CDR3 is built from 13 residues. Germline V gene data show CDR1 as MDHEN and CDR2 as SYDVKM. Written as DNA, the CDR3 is TGTGCCAGCAGTTTATCCTTCAATCAGCCCCAGCATTTT. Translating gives CASSLSFNQPQHF.

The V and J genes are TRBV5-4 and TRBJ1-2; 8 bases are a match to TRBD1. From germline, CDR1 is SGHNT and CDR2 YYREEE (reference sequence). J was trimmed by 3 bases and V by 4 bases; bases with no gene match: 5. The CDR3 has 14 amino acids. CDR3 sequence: CASSLKTGDYGYTF. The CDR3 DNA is TGTGCCAGCAGCCTCAAGACAGGGGACTATGGCTACACCTTC.

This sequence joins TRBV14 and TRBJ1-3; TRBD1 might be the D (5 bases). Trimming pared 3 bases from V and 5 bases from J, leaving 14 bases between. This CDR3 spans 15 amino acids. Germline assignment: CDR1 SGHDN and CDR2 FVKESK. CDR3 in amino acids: CASSHSRDPRNTIYF. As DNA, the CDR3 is TGTGCCAGCAGCCACTCGCGGGACCCGCGAAACACCATATATTTT.

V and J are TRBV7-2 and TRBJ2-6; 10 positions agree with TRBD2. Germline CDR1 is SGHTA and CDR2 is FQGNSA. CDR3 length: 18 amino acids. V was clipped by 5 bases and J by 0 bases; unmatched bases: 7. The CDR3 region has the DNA TGTGCCAGCAGCCCGACCGGGACTAGCGTCTCTGGGGCCAACGTCCTGACTTTC. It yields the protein CASSPTGTSVSGANVLTF.

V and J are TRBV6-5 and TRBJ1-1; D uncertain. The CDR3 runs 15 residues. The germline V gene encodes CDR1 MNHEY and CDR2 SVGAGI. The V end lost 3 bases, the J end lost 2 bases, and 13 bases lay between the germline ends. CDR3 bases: TGTGCCAGCAGTTATGGTAGCGTCCGCAACACTGAAGCTTTCTTT. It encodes CASSYGSVRNTEAFF.

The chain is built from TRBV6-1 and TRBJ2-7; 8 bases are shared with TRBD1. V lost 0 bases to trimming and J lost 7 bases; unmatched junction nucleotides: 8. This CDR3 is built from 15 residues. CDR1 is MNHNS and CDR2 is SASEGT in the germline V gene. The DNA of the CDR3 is TGTGCCAGCAGTGAAGCCCCACGACAGGGGTTGGAGCAGTACTTC. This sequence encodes CASSEAPRQGLEQYF.

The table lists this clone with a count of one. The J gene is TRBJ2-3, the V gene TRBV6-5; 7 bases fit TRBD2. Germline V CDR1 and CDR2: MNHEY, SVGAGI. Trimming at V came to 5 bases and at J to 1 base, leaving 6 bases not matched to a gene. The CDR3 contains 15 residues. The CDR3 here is CASSTGLRGTDTQYF. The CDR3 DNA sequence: TGTGCCAGCAGTACGGGACTACGTGGCACAGATACGCAGTATTTT.

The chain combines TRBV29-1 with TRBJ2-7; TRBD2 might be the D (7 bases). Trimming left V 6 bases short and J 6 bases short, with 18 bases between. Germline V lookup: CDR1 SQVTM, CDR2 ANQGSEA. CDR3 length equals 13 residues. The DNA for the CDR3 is TGCAGCGTCCGAGGGGGAGGGGCCTCCGAGCAGTACTTC. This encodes CSVRGGGASEQYF.

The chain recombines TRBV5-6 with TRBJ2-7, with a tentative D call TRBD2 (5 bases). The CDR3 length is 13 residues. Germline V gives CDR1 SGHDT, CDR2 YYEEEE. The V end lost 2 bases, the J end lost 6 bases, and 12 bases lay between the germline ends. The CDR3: CASSLGSGVEQYF. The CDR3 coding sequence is TGTGCCAGCAGCTTAGGATCCGGGGTCGAGCAGTACTTC.

The CDR3 reads CASSYRDQPQHF. For the CDR3, the DNA is TGTGCCAGTAGTTATCGCGATCAGCCCCAGCATTTT. The chain couples TRBV19 to TRBJ1-5; unclear D gene. The germline V gene encodes CDR1 LNHDA and CDR2 SQIVND (reference sequence). The V and J ends lost 5 bases and 5 bases respectively, with 7 bases between them. The CDR3 has 12 residues. The full variable domain, rest sourced from reference TRBV19 and TRBJ1-5, is DGGITQSPKYLFRKEGQNVTLSCEQNLNHDAMYWYRQDPGQGLRLIYYSQIVNDFQKGDIAEGYSVSREKKESFPLTVTSAQKNPTAFYLCASSYRDQPQHFGDGTRLSIL.

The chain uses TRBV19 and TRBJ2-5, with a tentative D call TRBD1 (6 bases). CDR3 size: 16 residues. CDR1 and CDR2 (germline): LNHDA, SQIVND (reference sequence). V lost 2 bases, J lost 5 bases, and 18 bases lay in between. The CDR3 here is CASSILRLGQSETQYF. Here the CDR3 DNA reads TGTGCCAGTAGTATACTGAGACTTGGACAGTCGGAGACCCAGTACTTC.

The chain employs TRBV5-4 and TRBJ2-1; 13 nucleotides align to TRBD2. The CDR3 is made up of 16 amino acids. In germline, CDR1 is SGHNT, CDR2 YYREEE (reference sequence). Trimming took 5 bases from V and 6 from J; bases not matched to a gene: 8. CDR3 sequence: CASSRGLAGARNEQFF. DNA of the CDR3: TGTGCCAGCAGTCGAGGACTAGCGGGAGCCCGCAATGAGCAGTTCTTC. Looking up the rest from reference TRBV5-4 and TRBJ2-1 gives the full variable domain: ETGVTQSPTHLIKTRGQQVTLRCSSQSGHNTVSWYQQALGQGPQFIFQYYREEENGRGNFPPRFSGLQFPNYSSELNVNALELDDSALYLCASSRGLAGARNEQFFGPGTRLTVL.

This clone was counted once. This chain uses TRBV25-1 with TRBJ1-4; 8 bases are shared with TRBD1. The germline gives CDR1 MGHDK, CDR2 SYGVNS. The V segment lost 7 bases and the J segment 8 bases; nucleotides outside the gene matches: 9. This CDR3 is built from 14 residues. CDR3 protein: CASMDRQGTEKLFF. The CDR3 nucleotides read TGTGCCAGCATGGATCGACAGGGGACAGAAAAACTGTTTTTT.

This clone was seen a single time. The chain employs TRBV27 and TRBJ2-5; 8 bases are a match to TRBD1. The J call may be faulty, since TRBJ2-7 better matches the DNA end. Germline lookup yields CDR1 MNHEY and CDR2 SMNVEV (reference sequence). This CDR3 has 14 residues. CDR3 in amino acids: CASSWDRKGSEQYF. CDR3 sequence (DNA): TGTGCCAGCAGTTGGGACAGGAAGGGATCCGAGCAGTACTTC.

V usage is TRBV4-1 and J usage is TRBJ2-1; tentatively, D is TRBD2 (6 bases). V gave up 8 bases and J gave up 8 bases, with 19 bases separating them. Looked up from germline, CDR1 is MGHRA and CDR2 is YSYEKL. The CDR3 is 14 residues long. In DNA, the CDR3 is TGCGCCAGCGTCCCACTCCCAGGAGGGTATGAGCAGTTCTTC. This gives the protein CASVPLPGGYEQFF.

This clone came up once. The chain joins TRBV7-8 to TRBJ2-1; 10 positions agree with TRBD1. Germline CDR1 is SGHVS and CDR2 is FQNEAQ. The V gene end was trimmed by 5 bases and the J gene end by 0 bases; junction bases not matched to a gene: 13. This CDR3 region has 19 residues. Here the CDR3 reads CASSAPGQGLISSYNEQFF. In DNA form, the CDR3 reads TGTGCCAGCAGCGCGCCGGGACAGGGGCTTATAAGCTCCTACAATGAGCAGTTCTTC. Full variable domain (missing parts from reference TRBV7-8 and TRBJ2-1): GAGVSQSPRYKVAKRGQDVALRCDPISGHVSLFWYQQALGQGPEFLTYFQNEAQLDKSGLPSDRFFAERPEGSVSTLKIQRTQQEDSAVYLCASSAPGQGLISSYNEQFFGPGTRLTVL.

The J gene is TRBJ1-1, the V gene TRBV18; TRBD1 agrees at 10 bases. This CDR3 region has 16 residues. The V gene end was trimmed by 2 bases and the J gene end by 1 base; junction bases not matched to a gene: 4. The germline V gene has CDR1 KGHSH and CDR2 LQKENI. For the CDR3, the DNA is TGTGCCAGCTCACCAGGGACAGGGGTCCAGAACACTGAAGCTTTCTTT. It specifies CASSPGTGVQNTEAFF.

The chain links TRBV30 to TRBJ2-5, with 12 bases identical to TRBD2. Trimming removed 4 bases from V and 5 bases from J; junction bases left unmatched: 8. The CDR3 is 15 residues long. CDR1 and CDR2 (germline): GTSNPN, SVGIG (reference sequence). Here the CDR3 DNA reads TGTGCCTGGACTCTAGCGGGAGGGCCTTGGGAGACCCAGTACTTC. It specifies CAWTLAGGPWETQYF. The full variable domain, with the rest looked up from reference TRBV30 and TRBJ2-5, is SQTIHQWPATLVQPVGSPLSLECTVEGTSNPNLYWYRQAAGRGLQLLFYSVGIGQISSEVPQNLSASRPQDRQFILSSKKLLLSDSGFYLCAWTLAGGPWETQYFGPGTRLLVL.